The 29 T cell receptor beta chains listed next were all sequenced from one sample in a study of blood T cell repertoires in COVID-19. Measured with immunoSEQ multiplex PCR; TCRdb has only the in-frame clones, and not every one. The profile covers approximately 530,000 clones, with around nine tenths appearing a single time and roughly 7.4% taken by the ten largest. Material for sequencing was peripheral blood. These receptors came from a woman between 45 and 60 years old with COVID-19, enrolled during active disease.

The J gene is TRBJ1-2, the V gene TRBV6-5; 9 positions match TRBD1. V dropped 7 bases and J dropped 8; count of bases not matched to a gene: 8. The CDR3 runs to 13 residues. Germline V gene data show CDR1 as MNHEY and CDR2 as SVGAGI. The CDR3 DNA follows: TGTGCCAGCATCGGGACAGGGAGGAAAGGCTACACCTTC. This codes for CASIGTGRKGYTF.

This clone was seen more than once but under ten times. The CDR3 DNA sequence: TGTGCCAGCAGTCCTTGGACAGGGGTGAACACTGAAGCTTTCTTT. This sequence encodes CASSPWTGVNTEAFF. The chain is built from TRBV28 and TRBJ1-1, with 9 nucleotides matching TRBD1. The junction had 4 bases not matched to a gene; V was cut back by 5 bases and J by 0 bases. The CDR3 runs to 15 residues. Per the germline V gene, CDR1 is MDHEN and CDR2 is SYDVKM. Full variable domain (rest looked up from reference TRBV28 and TRBJ1-1): DVKVTQSSRYLVKRTGEKVFLECVQDMDHENMFWYRQDPGLGLRLIYFSYDVKMKEKGDIPEGYSVSREKKERFSLILESASTNQTSMYLCASSPWTGVNTEAFFGQGTRLTVV.

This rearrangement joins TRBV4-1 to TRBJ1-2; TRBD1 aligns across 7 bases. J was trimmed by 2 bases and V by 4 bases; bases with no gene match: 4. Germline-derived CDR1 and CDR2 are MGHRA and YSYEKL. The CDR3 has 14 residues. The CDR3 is CASSRPQGNYGYTF. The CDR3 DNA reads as TGCGCCAGCAGCCGACCACAGGGGAACTATGGCTACACCTTC.

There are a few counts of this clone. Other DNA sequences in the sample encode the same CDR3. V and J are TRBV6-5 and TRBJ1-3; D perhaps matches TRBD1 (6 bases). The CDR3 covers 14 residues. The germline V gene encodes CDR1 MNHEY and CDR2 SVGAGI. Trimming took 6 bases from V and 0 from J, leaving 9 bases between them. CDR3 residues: CASRDRSSGNTIYF. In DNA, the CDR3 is TGTGCCAGCAGAGACAGGTCCTCTGGAAACACCATATATTTT.

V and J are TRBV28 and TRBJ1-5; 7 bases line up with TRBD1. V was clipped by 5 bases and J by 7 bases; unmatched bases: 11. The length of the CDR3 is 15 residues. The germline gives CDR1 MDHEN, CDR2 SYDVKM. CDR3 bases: TGTGCCAGCAGTCCAGGGGGTTCCCAGAGCCAGCCCCAGCATTTT. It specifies CASSPGGSQSQPQHF. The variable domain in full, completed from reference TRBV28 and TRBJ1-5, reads DVKVTQSSRYLVKRTGEKVFLECVQDMDHENMFWYRQDPGLGLRLIYFSYDVKMKEKGDIPEGYSVSREKKERFSLILESASTNQTSMYLCASSPGGSQSQPQHFGDGTRLSIL.

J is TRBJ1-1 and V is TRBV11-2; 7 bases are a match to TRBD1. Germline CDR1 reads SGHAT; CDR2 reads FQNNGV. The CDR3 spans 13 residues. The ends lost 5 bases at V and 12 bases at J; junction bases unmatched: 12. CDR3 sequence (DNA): TGTGCCAGCAGCCCATCGACAGGGCGGAAGACTTTCTTT. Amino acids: CASSPSTGRKTFF.

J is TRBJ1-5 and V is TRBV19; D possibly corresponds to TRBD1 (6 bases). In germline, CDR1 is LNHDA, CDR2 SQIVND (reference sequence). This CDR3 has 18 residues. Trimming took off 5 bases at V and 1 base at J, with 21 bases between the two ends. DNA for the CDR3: TGTGCCAGTAGTTTTCGACAGGCCCCGGTCCTGAGCAATCAGCCCCAGCATTTT. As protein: CASSFRQAPVLSNQPQHF.

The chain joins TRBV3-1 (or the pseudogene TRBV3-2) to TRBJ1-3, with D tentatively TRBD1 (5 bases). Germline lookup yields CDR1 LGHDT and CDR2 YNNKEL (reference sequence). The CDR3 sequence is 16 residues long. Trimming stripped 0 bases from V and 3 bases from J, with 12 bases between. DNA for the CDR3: TGTGCCAGCAGCCAAGACTACGGGGGTGGTGGAAACACCATATATTTT. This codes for CASSQDYGGGGNTIYF.

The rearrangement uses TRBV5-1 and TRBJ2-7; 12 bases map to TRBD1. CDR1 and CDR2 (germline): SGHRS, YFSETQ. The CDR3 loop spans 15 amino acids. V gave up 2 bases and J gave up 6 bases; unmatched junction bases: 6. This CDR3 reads CASSFSSGQGAEQYF. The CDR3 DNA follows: TGCGCCAGCAGCTTTTCCTCGGGACAGGGGGCCGAGCAGTACTTC.

CDR3 DNA sequence: TGTGCCAGCAGTTTGGTTGACCGACTCTACGAGCAGTACTTC. This translates into CASSLVDRLYEQYF. The chain employs TRBV27 and TRBJ2-7; no firm D call. Germline V gene data show CDR1 as MNHEY and CDR2 as SMNVEV (reference sequence). The length of the CDR3 is 14 residues. V was shortened by 3 bases and J by 3 bases, with 12 bases between the two germline ends.

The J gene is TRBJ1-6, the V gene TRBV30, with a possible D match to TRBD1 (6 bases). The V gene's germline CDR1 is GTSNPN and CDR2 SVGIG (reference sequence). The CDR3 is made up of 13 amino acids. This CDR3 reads CAGASSYNSPLHF. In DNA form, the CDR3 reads TGTGCGGGGGCAAGCTCCTATAATTCACCCCTCCACTTT.

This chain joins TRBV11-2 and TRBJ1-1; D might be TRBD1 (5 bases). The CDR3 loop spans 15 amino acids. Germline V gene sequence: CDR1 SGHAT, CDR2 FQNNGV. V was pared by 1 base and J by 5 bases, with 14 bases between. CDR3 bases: TGTGCCAGCAGCTTAGTTGGGGGGGGAGGAACTGAAGCTTTCTTT. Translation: CASSLVGGGGTEAFF.

This CDR3 is CASSLAQAGYGYTF. The CDR3 coding sequence is TGTGCCAGCAGCTTAGCGCAGGCGGGCTATGGCTACACCTTC. The chain uses TRBV11-1 and TRBJ1-2; D is unclear. The CDR3 totals 14 residues. The germline V gene encodes CDR1 SGHAT and CDR2 FQDESV (reference sequence). The V end was cut by 0 bases, the J end by 4 bases, with 9 bases between. The whole variable domain, filled in from reference TRBV11-1 and TRBJ1-2, reads EAEVAQSPRYKITEKSQAVAFWCDPISGHATLYWYRQILGQGPELLVQFQDESVVDDSQLPKDRFSAERLKGVDSTLKIQPAELGDSAMYLCASSLAQAGYGYTFGSGTRLTVV.

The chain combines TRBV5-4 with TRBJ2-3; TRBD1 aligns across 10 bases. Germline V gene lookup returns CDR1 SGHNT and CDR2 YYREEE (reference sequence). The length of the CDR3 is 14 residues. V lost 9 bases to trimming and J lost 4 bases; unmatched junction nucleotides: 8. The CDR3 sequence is CANSWGQGSDTQYF. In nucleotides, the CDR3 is TGTGCCAACTCATGGGGACAGGGGTCAGATACGCAGTATTTT.

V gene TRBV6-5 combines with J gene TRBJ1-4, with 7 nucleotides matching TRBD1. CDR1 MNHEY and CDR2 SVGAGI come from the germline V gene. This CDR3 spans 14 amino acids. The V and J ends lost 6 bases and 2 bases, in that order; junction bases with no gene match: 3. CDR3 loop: CASSLQGTNEKLFF. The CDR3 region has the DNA TGTGCCAGCAGCCTACAGGGGACTAATGAAAAACTGTTTTTT.

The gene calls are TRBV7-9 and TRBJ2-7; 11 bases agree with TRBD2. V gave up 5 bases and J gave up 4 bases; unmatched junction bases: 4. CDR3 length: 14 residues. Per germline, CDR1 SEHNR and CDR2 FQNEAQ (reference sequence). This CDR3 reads CASSLSGGEYEQYF. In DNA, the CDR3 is TGTGCCAGCAGCCTTAGCGGGGGGGAGTACGAGCAGTACTTC.

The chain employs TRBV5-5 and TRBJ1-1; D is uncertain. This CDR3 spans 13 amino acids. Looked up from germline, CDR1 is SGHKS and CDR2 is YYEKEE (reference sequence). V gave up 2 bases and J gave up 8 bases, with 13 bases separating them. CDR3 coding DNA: TGTGCCAGCAGCTTTCGGCCGCCCGGGGAAGCTTTCTTT. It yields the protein CASSFRPPGEAFF.

This CDR3 reads CASIEGGQVNTEAFF. The CDR3 bases are TGTGCCAGCATCGAAGGGGGACAGGTGAACACTGAAGCTTTCTTT. This chain uses TRBV28 with TRBJ1-1; 8 positions match TRBD1. This CDR3 is built from 15 residues. Per the germline V gene, CDR1 is MDHEN and CDR2 is SYDVKM. V lost 7 bases, J lost 0 bases, and 7 bases stayed unmatched.

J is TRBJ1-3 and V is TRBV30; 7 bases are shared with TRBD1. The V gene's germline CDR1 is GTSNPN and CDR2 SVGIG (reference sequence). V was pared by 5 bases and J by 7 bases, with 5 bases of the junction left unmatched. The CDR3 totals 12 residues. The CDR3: CAWAGGRNTIYF. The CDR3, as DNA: TGTGCCTGGGCAGGGGGACGTAACACCATATATTTT.

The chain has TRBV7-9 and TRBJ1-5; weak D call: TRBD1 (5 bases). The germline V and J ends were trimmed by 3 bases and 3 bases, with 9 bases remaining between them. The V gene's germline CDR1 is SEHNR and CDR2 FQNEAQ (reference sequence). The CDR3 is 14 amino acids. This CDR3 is CASSFKGINQPQHF. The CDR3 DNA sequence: TGTGCCAGCAGCTTCAAGGGGATCAATCAGCCCCAGCATTTT.

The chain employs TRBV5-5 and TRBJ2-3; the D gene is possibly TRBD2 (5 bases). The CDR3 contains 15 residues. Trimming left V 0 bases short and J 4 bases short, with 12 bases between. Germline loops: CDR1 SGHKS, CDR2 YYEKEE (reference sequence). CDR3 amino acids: CASSLVASSPDTQYF. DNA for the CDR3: TGTGCCAGCAGCTTGGTAGCTAGCTCCCCAGATACGCAGTATTTT.

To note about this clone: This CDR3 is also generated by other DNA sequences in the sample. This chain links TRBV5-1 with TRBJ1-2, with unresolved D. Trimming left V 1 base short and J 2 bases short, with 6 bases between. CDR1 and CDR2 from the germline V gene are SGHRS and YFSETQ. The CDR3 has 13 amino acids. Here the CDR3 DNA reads TGCGCCAGCAGCTTGACAGAGAACTATGGCTACACCTTC. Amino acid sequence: CASSLTENYGYTF.

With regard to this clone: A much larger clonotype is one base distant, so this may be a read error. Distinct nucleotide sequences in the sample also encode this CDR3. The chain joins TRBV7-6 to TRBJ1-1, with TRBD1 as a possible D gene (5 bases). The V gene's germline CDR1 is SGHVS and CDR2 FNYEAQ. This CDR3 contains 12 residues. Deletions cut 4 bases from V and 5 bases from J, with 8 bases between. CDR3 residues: CASSSPGTEAFF. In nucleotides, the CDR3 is TGTGCCAGCAGCTCCCCAGGGACTGAAGCTTTCTTT.

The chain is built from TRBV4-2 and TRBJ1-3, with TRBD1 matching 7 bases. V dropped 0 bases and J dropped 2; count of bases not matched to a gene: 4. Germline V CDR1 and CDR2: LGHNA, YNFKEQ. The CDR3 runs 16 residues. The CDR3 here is CASSQEVTGAGNTIYF. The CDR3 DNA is TGTGCCAGCAGCCAAGAGGTAACAGGGGCTGGAAACACCATATATTTT.

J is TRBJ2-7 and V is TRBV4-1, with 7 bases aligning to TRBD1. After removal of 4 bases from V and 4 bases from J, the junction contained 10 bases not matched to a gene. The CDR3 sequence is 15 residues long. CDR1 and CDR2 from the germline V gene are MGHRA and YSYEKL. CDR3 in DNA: TGCGCCAGCAGCCGCGGTGGGGACAGACTTTACGAGCAGTACTTC. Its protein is CASSRGGDRLYEQYF.

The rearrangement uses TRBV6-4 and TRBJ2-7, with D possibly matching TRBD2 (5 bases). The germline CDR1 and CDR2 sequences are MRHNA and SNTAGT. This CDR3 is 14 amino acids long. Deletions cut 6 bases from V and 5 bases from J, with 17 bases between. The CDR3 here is CASRRVIGNDEQYF. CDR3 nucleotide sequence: TGTGCCAGCAGGAGGGTAATAGGGAACGACGAGCAGTACTTC.

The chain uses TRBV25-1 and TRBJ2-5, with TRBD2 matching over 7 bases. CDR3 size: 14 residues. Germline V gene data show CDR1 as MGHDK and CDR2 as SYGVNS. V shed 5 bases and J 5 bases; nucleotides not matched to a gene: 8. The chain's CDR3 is CASSNWGREETQYF. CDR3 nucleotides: TGTGCCAGCAGTAATTGGGGGAGGGAGGAGACCCAGTACTTC.

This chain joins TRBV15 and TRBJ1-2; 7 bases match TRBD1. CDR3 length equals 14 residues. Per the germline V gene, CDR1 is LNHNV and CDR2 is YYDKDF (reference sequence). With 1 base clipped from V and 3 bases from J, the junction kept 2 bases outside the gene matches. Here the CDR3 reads CATSRGGGDYGYTF. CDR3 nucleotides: TGTGCCACCAGCAGAGGAGGGGGCGACTATGGCTACACCTTC.

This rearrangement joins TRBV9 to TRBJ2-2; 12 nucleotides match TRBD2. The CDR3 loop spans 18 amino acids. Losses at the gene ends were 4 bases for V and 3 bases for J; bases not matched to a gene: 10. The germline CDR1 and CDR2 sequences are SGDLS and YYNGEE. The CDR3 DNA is TGTGCCAGCAGCTCAAGACTAGCGGGGGCCCGAGACACCGGGGAGCTGTTTTTT. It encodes CASSSRLAGARDTGELFF.